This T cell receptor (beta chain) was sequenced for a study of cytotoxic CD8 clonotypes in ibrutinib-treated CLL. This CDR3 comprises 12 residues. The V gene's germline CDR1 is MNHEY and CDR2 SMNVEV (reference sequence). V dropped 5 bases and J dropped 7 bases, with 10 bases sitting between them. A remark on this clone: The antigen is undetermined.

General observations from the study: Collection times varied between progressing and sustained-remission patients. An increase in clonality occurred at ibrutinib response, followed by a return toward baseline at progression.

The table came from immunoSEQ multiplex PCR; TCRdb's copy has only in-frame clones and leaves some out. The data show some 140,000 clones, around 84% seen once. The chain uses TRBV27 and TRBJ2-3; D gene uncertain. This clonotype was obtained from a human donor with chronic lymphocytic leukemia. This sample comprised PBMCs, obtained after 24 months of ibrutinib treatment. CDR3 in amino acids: CASSPPGYTQYF. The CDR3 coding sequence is TGTGCCAGCAGTCCCCCCGGATATACGCAGTATTTT.